This T cell receptor (beta chain) came from a study of blood T cells in healthy people across ages. Broader study findings: Getting older went along with TCR beta diversity per million T cells dropping roughly linearly. Donor CMV status, an unknown factor, possibly confounded changes in expanded clonotypes.

This clonotype was recorded a few times. Antigen: not known. Donors were systemically healthy Caucasian individuals from Russia aged roughly 6 to 100 years. Combining a sample-barcoded 5' primer with a J-beta primer mix, a second PCR ran for about 7 to 11 cycles. From the 5' RACE reads, TCRdb called clonotypes with MiXCR, one entry per CDR3 protein. The data hold some 1.7 million distinct CDR3 sequences, with 25% to 30% observed a single time. The CDR3 is 15 amino acids. The germline V gene has CDR1 MGHRA and CDR2 YSYEKL. The sample was blood. This TCR was sampled from a woman aged 25-40 years in good health. The chain couples TRBV4-1 to TRBJ2-7; D is possibly TRBD2 (5 bases). With the DNA end fitting TRBJ2-5 better, the J assignment may be wrong. CDR3: CASSHPDRGRKTQYF. The CDR3 nucleotides are TGCGCCAGCAGCCACCCGGACCGGGGTCGTAAGACCCAGTACTTC.